This TCR beta chain was sequenced in a study of blood T cell repertoires in COVID-19. The count of this clone is one. In germline, CDR1 is MGHDK, CDR2 SYGVNS. Trimming cost V 5 bases and J 8 bases, with 15 bases left between them. This CDR3 spans 14 amino acids. The data were produced by immunoSEQ multiplex PCR, yet TCRdb's version contains in-frame clones alone and is incomplete. In the table there are around 40,000 clones, 79% of which are singletons. Specimen: peripheral blood. The chain employs TRBV25-1 and TRBJ1-4; no reliable D call. This clonotype was obtained from a man aged 70 or older with acute or convalescent COVID-19. DNA of the CDR3: TGTGCCAGCAGTTCCCGGAGACGAGAAGAAAAACTGTTTTTT. Protein: CASSSRRREEKLFF.